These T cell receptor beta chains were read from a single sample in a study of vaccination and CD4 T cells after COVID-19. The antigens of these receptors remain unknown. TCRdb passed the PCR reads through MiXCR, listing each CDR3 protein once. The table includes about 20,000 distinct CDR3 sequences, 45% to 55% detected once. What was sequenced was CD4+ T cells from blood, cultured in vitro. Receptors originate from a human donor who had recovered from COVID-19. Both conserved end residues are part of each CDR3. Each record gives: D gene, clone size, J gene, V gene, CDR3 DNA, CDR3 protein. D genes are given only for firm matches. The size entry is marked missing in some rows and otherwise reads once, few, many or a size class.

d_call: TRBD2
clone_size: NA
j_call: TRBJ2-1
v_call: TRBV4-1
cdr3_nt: TGCGCCAGCAGCCCGCGGGAGTTGGGGGGGGATGAGCAGTTCTTC
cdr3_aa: CASSPRELGGDEQFF

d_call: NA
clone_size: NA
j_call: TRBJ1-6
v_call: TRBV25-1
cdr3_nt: TGTGCCAGCAGTGCCCAATATTCACCCCTCCACTTT
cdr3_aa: CASSAQYSPLHF

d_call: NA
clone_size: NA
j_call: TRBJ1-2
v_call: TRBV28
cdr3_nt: TGTGCCAGCACCCCAAACCCGGGCAGGGCGAACTATGGCTACACCTTC
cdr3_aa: CASTPNPGRANYGYTF

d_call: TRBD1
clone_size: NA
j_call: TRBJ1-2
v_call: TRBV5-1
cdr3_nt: TGCGCCAGCAGCCTGGGTCGGGGACAGCAATATGGCTACACCTTC
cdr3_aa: CASSLGRGQQYGYTF

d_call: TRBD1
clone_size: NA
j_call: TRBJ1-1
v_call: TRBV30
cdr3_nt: TGTGCCTGGAGTCGGGACAGGGGGCGAACTGAAGCTTTCTTT
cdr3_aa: CAWSRDRGRTEAFF

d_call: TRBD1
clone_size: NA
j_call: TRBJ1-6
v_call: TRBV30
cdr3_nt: TGTGCCTGGATCCCGGGACAGCCTAATTCACCCCTCCACTTT
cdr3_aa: CAWIPGQPNSPLHF

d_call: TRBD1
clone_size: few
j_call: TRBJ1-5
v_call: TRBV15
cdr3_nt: TGTGCCACCAGCAGAGGTGGACAGGAGCATCAGCCCCAGCATTTT
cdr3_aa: CATSRGGQEHQPQHF

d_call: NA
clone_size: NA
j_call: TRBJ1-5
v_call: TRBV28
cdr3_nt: TGTGCCAGCATGTTAAGCAATCAGCCCCAGCATTTT
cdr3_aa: CASMLSNQPQHF

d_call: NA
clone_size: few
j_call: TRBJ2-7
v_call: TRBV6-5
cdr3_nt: TGTGCCAGCAGTTCCCTTTCCCCCTACGAGCAGTACTTC
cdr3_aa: CASSSLSPYEQYF

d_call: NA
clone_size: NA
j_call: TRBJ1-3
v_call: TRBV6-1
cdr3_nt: TGTGCCAGCAGTCTTGCATCAGAGCCACCCGATTTT
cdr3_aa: CASSLASEPPDF

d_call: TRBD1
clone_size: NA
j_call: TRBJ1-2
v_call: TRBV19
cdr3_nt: TGTGCCAGTAGTTTAGGACAGGGGGAAGTTTATGGCTACACCTTC
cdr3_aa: CASSLGQGEVYGYTF

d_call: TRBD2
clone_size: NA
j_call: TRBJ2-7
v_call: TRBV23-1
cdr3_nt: TGCGCCATCCCGAGCCGGACTAGCGGATACGAGCAGTACTTC
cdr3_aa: CAIPSRTSGYEQYF

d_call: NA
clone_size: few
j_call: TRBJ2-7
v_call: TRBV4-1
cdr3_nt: TGCGCCAGCAGCCAAACGGGTGGGTACGAGCAGTACTTC
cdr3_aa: CASSQTGGYEQYF

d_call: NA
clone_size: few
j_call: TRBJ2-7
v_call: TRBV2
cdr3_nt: TGTGCCAGCTCCCGGGACTTCCCCTACGAGCAGTACTTC
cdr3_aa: CASSRDFPYEQYF

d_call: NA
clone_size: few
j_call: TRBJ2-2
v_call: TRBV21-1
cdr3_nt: TGTGCCACCAGGGACAGGGACACCGGGGAGCTGTTTTTT
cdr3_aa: CATRDRDTGELFF

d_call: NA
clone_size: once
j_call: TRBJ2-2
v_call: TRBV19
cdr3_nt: TGTGCCAGTAGGGGGGGTCTCAACACCGGGGAGCTGTTTTTT
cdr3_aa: CASRGGLNTGELFF

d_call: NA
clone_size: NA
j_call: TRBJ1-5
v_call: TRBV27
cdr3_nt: TGTGCCAGCAGTTTCCGCGGCCAGCCCCAGCATTTT
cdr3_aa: CASSFRGQPQHF

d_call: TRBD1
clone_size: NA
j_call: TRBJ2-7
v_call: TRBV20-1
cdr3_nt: TGCAGTGCGAGAAACCGGACAGGCGAGCAGTACTTC
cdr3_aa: CSARNRTGEQYF

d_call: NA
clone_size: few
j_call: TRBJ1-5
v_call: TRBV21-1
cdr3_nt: TGTGCCAGCAGCAAAGGCGTAGGGGTTGATCAGCCCCAGCATTTT
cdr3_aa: CASSKGVGVDQPQHF

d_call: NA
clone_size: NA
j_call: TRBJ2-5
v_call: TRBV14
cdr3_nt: TGTGCCAGCAGCCAGAGGGTGCAAGAGACCCAGTACTTC
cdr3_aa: CASSQRVQETQYF

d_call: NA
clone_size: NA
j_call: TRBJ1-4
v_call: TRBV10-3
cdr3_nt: TGTGCCATCAGTGAAGGGGGACCCCATGAAAAACTGTTTTTT
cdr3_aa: CAISEGGPHEKLFF

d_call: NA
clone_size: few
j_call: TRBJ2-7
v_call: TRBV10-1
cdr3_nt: TGCGCCAGCAGTGAGTCAGACGGTACCTACGAGCAGTACTTC
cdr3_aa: CASSESDGTYEQYF

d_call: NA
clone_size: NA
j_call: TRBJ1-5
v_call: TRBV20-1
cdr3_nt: TGCAGTGCTAGAGAATGGCAGTATAATCAGCCCCAGCATTTT
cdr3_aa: CSAREWQYNQPQHF

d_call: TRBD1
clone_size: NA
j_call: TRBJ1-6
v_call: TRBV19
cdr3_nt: TGTGCCAGTAGGCGACAGGGATTAAACTCACCCCTCCACTTT
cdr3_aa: CASRRQGLNSPLHF

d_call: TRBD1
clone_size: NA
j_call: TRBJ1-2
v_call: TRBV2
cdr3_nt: TGTGCCAGCAGTACGACAGGGAACTATGGCTACACCTTC
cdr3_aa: CASSTTGNYGYTF

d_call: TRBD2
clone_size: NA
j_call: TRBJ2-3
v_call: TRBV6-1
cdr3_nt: TGTGCCAGCAGTGAATTAAGTACTAGCGGGGGGCGTACGCAGTATTTT
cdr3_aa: CASSELSTSGGRTQYF

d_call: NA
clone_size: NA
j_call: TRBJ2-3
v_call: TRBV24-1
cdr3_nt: TGTGCCACCAGTGGGATAGCGGGCACAGATACGCAGTATTTT
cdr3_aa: CATSGIAGTDTQYF

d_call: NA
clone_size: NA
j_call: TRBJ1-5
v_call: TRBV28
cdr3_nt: TGTGCCAGCACCCAAAGGGGTTTCTATAGCAATCAGCCCCAGCATTTT
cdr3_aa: CASTQRGFYSNQPQHF

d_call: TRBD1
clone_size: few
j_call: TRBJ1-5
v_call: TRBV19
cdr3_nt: TGTGCCAGTAGTATGGCCCTCTCGACAGGGGGCAGGGGCAATCAGCCCCAGCATTTT
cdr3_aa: CASSMALSTGGRGNQPQHF

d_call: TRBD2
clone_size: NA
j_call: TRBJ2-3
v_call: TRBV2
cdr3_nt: TGTGCCAGCATTGAAACTAGCGTCCCTGGGGCAGATACGCAGTATTTT
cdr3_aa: CASIETSVPGADTQYF

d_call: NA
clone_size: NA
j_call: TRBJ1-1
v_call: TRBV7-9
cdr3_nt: TGTGCCAGCAGCTTAAGGTACACTGAAGCTTTCTTT
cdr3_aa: CASSLRYTEAFF

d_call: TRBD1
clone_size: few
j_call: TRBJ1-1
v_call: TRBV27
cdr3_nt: TGTGCCAGCAGTTTTCATAGGGGGCTCACTGAAGCTTTCTTT
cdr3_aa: CASSFHRGLTEAFF

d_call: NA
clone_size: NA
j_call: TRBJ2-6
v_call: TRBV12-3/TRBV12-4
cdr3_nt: TGTGCCAGCAGTCTCGGTTCTGGGGCCAACGTCCTGACTTTC
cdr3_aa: CASSLGSGANVLTF

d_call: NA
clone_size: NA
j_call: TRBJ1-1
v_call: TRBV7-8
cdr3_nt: TGTGCCAGCAGCTTAAAATGGATACAGGGAATAGGTGGGACTGAAGCTTTCTTT
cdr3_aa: CASSLKWIQGIGGTEAFF

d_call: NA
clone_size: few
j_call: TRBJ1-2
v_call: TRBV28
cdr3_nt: TGTGCCAGCAGTTTCGCCCCCGCAGACTATGGCTACACCTTC
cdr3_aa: CASSFAPADYGYTF

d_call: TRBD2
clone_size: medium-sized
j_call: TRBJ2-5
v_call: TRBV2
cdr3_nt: TGTGCCAGCATGCTAGCGGGAGGTGGAGAGACCCAGTACTTC
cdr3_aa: CASMLAGGGETQYF

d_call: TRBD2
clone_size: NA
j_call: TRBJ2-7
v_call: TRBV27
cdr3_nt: TGTGCCAGCACCCCCGTAGCGGGAGTGTACGAGCAGTACTTC
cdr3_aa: CASTPVAGVYEQYF

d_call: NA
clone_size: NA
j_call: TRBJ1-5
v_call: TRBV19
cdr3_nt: TGTGCCAGTCGCCTTGTGTGGGTGGACGGCTATAGCAATCAGCCCCAGCATTTT
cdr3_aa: CASRLVWVDGYSNQPQHF

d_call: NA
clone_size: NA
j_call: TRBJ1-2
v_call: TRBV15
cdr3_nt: TGTGCCACCAGCAGAGATCTTTGGGGCTACACCTTC
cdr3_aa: CATSRDLWGYTF

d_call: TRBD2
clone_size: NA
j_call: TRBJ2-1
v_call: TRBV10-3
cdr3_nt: TGTGCCATCAGTGCCGGGACTAGCATCAATGAGCAGTTCTTC
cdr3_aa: CAISAGTSINEQFF

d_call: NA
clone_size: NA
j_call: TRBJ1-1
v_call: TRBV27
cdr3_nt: TGTGCCAGCAGTTCCCGTCTAAGAGGGAGGAACACTGAAGCTTTCTTT
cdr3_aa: CASSSRLRGRNTEAFF

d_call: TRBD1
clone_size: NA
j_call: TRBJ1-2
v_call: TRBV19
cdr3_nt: TGTGCCACTTGGGACAGGGGCTCTCGAGGCTACACCTTC
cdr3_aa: CATWDRGSRGYTF

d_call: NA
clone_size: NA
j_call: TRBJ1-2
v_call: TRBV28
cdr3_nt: TGTGCCAGCAGCCTCCCCTCGCAGGGGACCTATGGCTACACCTTC
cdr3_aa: CASSLPSQGTYGYTF

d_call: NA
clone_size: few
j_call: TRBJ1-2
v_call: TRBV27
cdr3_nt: TGTGCCAGCAGTTTGAACCCTAACTATGGCTACACCTTC
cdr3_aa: CASSLNPNYGYTF